This T cell receptor (beta chain) is from a study of blood T cell repertoires in COVID-19. Study background: COVID-19 samples collected from the United States, Italy and Spain covered acute and convalescent phases.

CDR1 and CDR2 from the germline V gene are MNHNS and SASEGT. The CDR3 runs to 16 residues. V gave up 0 bases and J gave up 10 bases; unmatched junction bases: 13. The repertoire was sequenced with immunoSEQ multiplex PCR; TCRdb's copy has only in-frame clones and lacks some. The sample records roughly 180,000 clones, about 95% being singletons. The sample taken for sequencing was peripheral blood. This TCR was recovered from a young man with COVID-19, enrolled during active disease. The J gene is TRBJ2-3, the V gene TRBV6-1, with TRBD2 matching over 7 bases. CDR3 in amino acids: CASSEAAGTTSGSQYF. CDR3 sequence (DNA): TGTGCCAGCAGTGAAGCGGCGGGGACTACCTCGGGTTCGCAGTATTTT.